This TCR beta chain stems from a study of blood T cell repertoires in COVID-19. The overall study: Donors in Cohort 3 counted as recovered after two negative PCRs, clearance, or symptom resolution.

Only in-frame clones appear in the TCRdb table, and some are missing; sequencing was by immunoSEQ multiplex PCR. The sample consists of under 400,000 clones, more than 70% of them appearing once. Participants, 18 to 89 years old, spanned 25 or so US areas. The source is a man between 35 and 55 years old in a cohort exposed to, infected with or recovered from COVID-19 (not recorded which). The sample was PBMCs or T cells enriched from blood (not recorded which).

CDR3 amino acids: CASSLKGPGPYEQYF. The CDR3 DNA reads as TGTGCCAGCAGTTTAAAGGGGCCCGGTCCCTACGAGCAGTACTTC. The chain links TRBV27 to TRBJ2-7, with D perhaps matching TRBD1 (5 bases). The V end lost 2 bases, the J end lost 2 bases, and 13 bases lay between the germline ends. From germline, CDR1 is MNHEY and CDR2 SMNVEV (reference sequence). The CDR3 length is 15 residues.